The 18 T cell receptor beta chains in this list originate from one sample, sequenced in a study of blood T cell repertoires in COVID-19. The data were produced by immunoSEQ multiplex PCR, yet TCRdb's version contains in-frame clones alone and is incomplete. The data hold 250,000 to 350,000 clones, with less than 90% observed a single time. The sequenced sample was peripheral blood. The source is a woman in her 70s with COVID-19, enrolled during active disease.

The gene calls are TRBV28 and TRBJ1-2; D is undetermined. The V gene lost 5 bases and the J gene lost 8 bases, with 9 bases spanning the gap. The CDR3 is made up of 11 amino acids. The germline gives CDR1 MDHEN, CDR2 SYDVKM. The CDR3 DNA reads TGTGCCAGCAGTCAATGGAGCGGCTACACCTTC. This encodes CASSQWSGYTF.

The chain has TRBV5-6 and TRBJ1-1; TRBD1 is a possible D gene (6 bases). Per the germline V gene, CDR1 is SGHDT and CDR2 is YYEEEE. The CDR3 extends over 18 amino acids. The germline V and J ends were trimmed by 0 bases and 0 bases, with 18 bases remaining between them. The CDR3 nucleotides are TGTGCCAGCAGCTTGGATAAGGGGGTTTTGGAGGTGAACACTGAAGCTTTCTTT. Translating it yields CASSLDKGVLEVNTEAFF.

The chain uses TRBV5-1 and TRBJ1-4; TRBD1 is a possible D gene (6 bases). There are 15 residues in the CDR3. Germline V CDR1 and CDR2: SGHRS, YFSETQ. V was shortened by 4 bases and J by 8 bases, with 18 bases between the two germline ends. The CDR3 sequence: CASSAKTGLEEKLFF. In nucleotides, the CDR3 is TGCGCCAGCAGCGCCAAAACAGGGCTTGAAGAAAAACTGTTTTTT.

The J gene is TRBJ2-1, the V gene TRBV19, with TRBD2 matching 13 bases. Germline CDR1 reads LNHDA; CDR2 reads SQIVND (reference sequence). J was trimmed by 8 bases and V by 5 bases; bases with no gene match: 6. There are 15 residues in the CDR3. The CDR3 is CASSYPLAGGDEQFF. CDR3 sequence (DNA): TGTGCCAGTAGTTACCCACTAGCGGGGGGGGATGAGCAGTTCTTC.

CDR3 sequence: CASSGPQGYGYTF. CDR3 nucleotide sequence: TGTGCCAGCAGTGGTCCACAGGGGTATGGCTACACCTTC. The chain is built from TRBV27 and TRBJ1-2; TRBD1 agrees at 7 bases. Germline V gives CDR1 MNHEY, CDR2 SMNVEV (reference sequence). CDR3 length equals 13 residues. The J segment lost 5 bases and the V segment lost 5 bases, leaving 5 bases of the junction unmatched.

This clone came up a few times. This chain connects TRBV6-1 to TRBJ1-1; 9 nucleotides match TRBD1. This CDR3 comprises 15 residues. Germline CDR1 reads MNHNS; CDR2 reads SASEGT. Losses at the gene ends were 2 bases for V and 9 bases for J; bases not matched to a gene: 10. The CDR3, as DNA: TGTGCCAGCAGTGAAAGCGGGACAGGGAAGGCTAAAGCTTTCTTT. It is translated as CASSESGTGKAKAFF.

The chain couples TRBV18 to TRBJ1-6; D remains ambiguous. V was shortened by 4 bases and J by 7 bases, with 8 bases between the two germline ends. Germline CDR1 is KGHSH and CDR2 is LQKENI. The CDR3 length is 13 residues. The CDR3 nucleotides are TGTGCCAGCTCACAGACATTGAATTCACCCCTCCACTTT. It encodes CASSQTLNSPLHF. Together with reference TRBV18 and TRBJ1-6, the CDR3 gives the full variable domain: NAGVMQNPRHLVRRRGQEARLRCSPMKGHSHVYWYRQLPEEGLKFMVYLQKENIIDESGMPKERFSAEFPKEGPSILRIQQVVRGDSAAYFCASSQTLNSPLHFGNGTRLTVT.

This rearrangement joins TRBV7-6 to TRBJ2-3, with D possibly TRBD1 on 5 matching bases. The V end lost 0 bases, the J end lost 1 base, and 8 bases lay between the germline ends. The CDR3 extends over 15 amino acids. CDR1 is SGHVS and CDR2 is FNYEAQ in the germline V gene. Here the CDR3 reads CASSLAQGGTDTQYF. CDR3 nucleotides: TGTGCCAGCAGCTTAGCGCAAGGGGGCACAGATACGCAGTATTTT.

The chain couples TRBV7-2 to TRBJ2-1, with 10 bases that match TRBD2. Trimming cost V 5 bases and J 8 bases; bases outside gene matches: 9. This CDR3 is 15 amino acids long. Germline-derived CDR1 and CDR2 are SGHTA and FQGNSA. The CDR3 DNA reads as TGTGCCAGCAGCGTGAGGGGCCTAGCGGGAGATGAGCAGTTCTTC. Its translation: CASSVRGLAGDEQFF.

The V and J genes are TRBV18 and TRBJ1-1; 8 nucleotides match TRBD1. This CDR3 spans 15 amino acids. Germline V lookup: CDR1 KGHSH, CDR2 LQKENI. V shed 3 bases, J shed 11 bases, and the junction held 14 bases outside the gene matches. The CDR3 sequence is CASSPSQTQGVGAFF. The CDR3 DNA sequence: TGTGCCAGCTCACCGAGTCAAACACAGGGGGTGGGCGCTTTCTTT.

The genes are TRBV5-1 and TRBJ1-4; 7 nucleotides align to TRBD1. The V gene end was trimmed by 7 bases and the J gene end by 3 bases; junction bases not matched to a gene: 3. CDR3 length equals 13 residues. The germline gives CDR1 SGHRS, CDR2 YFSETQ. CDR3 protein: CASRTGPNEKLFF. CDR3 in DNA: TGCGCCAGCCGGACAGGACCTAATGAAAAACTGTTTTTT.

The chain links TRBV7-8 to TRBJ2-7, with TRBD2 identical over 8 bases. The CDR3 is 17 amino acids. J lost 1 base, V lost 5 bases, and 13 bases had no gene match. Germline CDR1 is SGHVS and CDR2 is FQNEAQ. CDR3 in DNA: TGTGCCAGCAGCAAACAGGGATGGGTAGCGGGATCCTACGAGCAGTACTTC. As protein: CASSKQGWVAGSYEQYF.

The chain is built from TRBV24-1 and TRBJ1-1, with TRBD1 as a possible D gene (6 bases). Between the trimmed V and J ends, which lost 3 bases and 4 bases, there was a span of 11 bases. The germline gives CDR1 KGHDR, CDR2 SFDVKD. The CDR3 spans 14 residues. The CDR3 bases are TGTGCCACCAGTGATACAAAGACAGGCACTGAAGCTTTCTTT. Residues: CATSDTKTGTEAFF.

The chain carries TRBV4-3 and TRBJ2-7, with TRBD2 matching 10 bases. The ends lost 0 bases at V and 2 bases at J; junction bases unmatched: 7. Germline lookup yields CDR1 LGHNA and CDR2 YSLEER. This CDR3 comprises 17 residues. CDR3 coding DNA: TGCGCCAGCAGCCAAGATCTTAGCGGGGGGCCCACCTACGAGCAGTACTTC. Its protein is CASSQDLSGGPTYEQYF.

V gene TRBV24-1 combines with J gene TRBJ2-7; 10 nucleotides agree with TRBD2. The V gene end was trimmed by 4 bases and the J gene end by 7 bases; junction bases not matched to a gene: 9. CDR3 length equals 15 residues. Germline assignment: CDR1 KGHDR and CDR2 SFDVKD. Here the CDR3 reads CATSDPKRGGQEQYF. CDR3 DNA: TGTGCCACCAGTGACCCGAAGCGGGGGGGCCAGGAGCAGTACTTC.

This rearrangement joins TRBV6-5 to TRBJ1-3; D remains ambiguous. The germline V gene has CDR1 MNHEY and CDR2 SVGAGI. The CDR3 sequence is 15 residues long. V dropped 6 bases and J dropped 0 bases, with 12 bases sitting between them. The CDR3 DNA is TGTGCCAGCAGCCCCGACAAGAGCTCTGGAAACACCATATATTTT. As protein: CASSPDKSSGNTIYF.

CDR3 residues: CASSSSPGHFLEQYF. For the CDR3, the DNA is TGTGCCAGCAGCTCCTCCCCGGGACATTTTCTCGAGCAGTACTTC. The chain combines TRBV7-2 with TRBJ2-7; possible D gene TRBD1, 6 bases. V was clipped by 4 bases and J by 6 bases, with 19 bases between them. The CDR3 totals 15 residues. Per germline, CDR1 SGHTA and CDR2 FQGNSA.

The CDR3 coding sequence is TGTGCCACCAGTGAGGGGGGATACGAGGTAGCCAAAAACATTCAGTACTTC. Translated, it gives CATSEGGYEVAKNIQYF. The chain couples TRBV24-1 to TRBJ2-4; D possibly corresponds to TRBD2 (6 bases). In germline, CDR1 is KGHDR, CDR2 SFDVKD. V was shortened by 4 bases and J by 0 bases, with 15 bases between the two germline ends. The CDR3 extends over 17 amino acids.